This T cell receptor beta chain is drawn from a study of OX40 agonist ivuxolimab in advanced cancers. Overall study: Checkpoint inhibitors had been given previously to around 38% of patients.

Produced via immunoSEQ multiplex PCR; TCRdb's table is partial and in-frame only. The sample shows 30,000 to 35,000 clones, about 86% of them seen only once. Remarks on this clone: Its antigen remains unidentified.

Deletions cut 2 bases from V and 6 bases from J, with 14 bases between. The CDR3 runs to 15 residues. Per germline, CDR1 MNHEY and CDR2 SMNVEV (reference sequence). Study-wide points: A proportion of nonresponders additionally exhibited low normalized T-cell clonal expansion.

This chain connects TRBV27 to TRBJ2-1; D is possibly TRBD1 (6 bases). This sequence originates from an adult with an advanced solid tumor such as melanoma, head and neck, liver or kidney cancer. This specimen was CD4+ or CD8+ T cells sorted from blood, taken in a trial of the OX40 agonist ivuxolimab. The CDR3, as DNA: TGTGCCAGCAGTTTAGGGGCAGGGGCTGGCAATGAGCAGTTCTTC. Residues: CASSLGAGAGNEQFF.